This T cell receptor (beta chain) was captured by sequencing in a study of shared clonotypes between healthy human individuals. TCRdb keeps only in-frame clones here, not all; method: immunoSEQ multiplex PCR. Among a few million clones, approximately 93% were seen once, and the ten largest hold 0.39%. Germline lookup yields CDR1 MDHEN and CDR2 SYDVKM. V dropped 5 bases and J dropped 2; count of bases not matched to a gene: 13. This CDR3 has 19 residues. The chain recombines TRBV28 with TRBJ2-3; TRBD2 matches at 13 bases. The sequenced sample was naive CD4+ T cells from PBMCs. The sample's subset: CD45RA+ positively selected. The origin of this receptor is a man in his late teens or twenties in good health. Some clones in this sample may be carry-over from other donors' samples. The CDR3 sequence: CASSPSPGTSGANTDTQYF. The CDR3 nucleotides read TGTGCCAGCAGTCCAAGCCCCGGGACTAGCGGGGCTAACACAGATACGCAGTATTTT.